The sequence of this TCR beta chain was determined in a study of early T cells in non-severe SARS-CoV-2 infection. On the study more broadly: Sequencing targeted bulk RNA from unsorted whole blood, leaving chains unpaired.

In TCRdb, the 5' RACE reads were re-called with MiXCR into one record per CDR3 protein. Of 65,000 to 85,000 distinct CDR3 sequences listed, around 13% are singletons. CDR1 SQVTM and CDR2 ANQGSEA come from the germline V gene. The V gene lost 7 bases and the J gene lost 8 bases, with 12 bases spanning the gap. The CDR3 loop spans 11 amino acids. The rearrangement uses TRBV29-1 and TRBJ1-3; a possible D gene is TRBD1 (5 bases). The sequence derives from an adult who was a healthcare worker with PCR-confirmed SARS-CoV-2 infection or an uninfected control (not recorded which). The sample consisted of whole blood. The DNA of the CDR3 is TGCAGCGCTGGGACTTCAGACACCATATATTTT. Its translation is CSAGTSDTIYF. Variable domain in full (rest from reference TRBV29-1 and TRBJ1-3): SAVISQKPSRDICQRGTSLTIQCQVDSQVTMMFWYRQQPGQSLTLIATANQGSEATYESGFVIDKFPISRPNLTFSTLTVSNMSPEDSSIYLCSAGTSDTIYFGEGSWLTVV.